The 20 T cell receptor beta chains given below trace back to one sample, sequenced in a study of CD4 T cells in relation to SARS-CoV-2 and coronaviruses (dated by TCRdb to 2020 to 2022). Library method: the immunoSEQ multiplex PCR assay. TCRdb carries this immuneACCESS record with in-frame sequences only. Its versions omit some clonotypes, under half of them owing to an unresolved V gene in the studies checked, with the rest unexplained. The sample table records tens of thousands of clones; approximately 85% of these occur just once. The ten largest clones capture 3.1% of the sample. The sample consisted of memory CD4+ T cells from PBMCs. Per the publication, the cell subset or site label means: memory (non-naive) CD4+ T cells. The receptor source for this set is an adult with COVID-19.

J is TRBJ1-2 and V is TRBV10-2, with D possibly being TRBD1 (6 bases). The CDR3 totals 16 residues. Germline values: CDR1 WSHSY, CDR2 SAAADI. The V end lost 3 bases, the J end lost 2 bases, and 16 bases lay between the germline ends. In nucleotides, the CDR3 is TGCGCCAGCAGTGAACCACTTAAAGACAGGAACTATGGCTACACCTTC. This encodes CASSEPLKDRNYGYTF.

V gene TRBV5-1 combines with J gene TRBJ2-7; D is perhaps TRBD1 (6 bases). The CDR3 runs 12 residues. Trimming shortened V by 5 bases and J by 5 bases, and 11 bases separated the two germline ends. In germline, CDR1 is SGHRS, CDR2 YFSETQ. CDR3 nucleotide sequence: TGCGCCAGCAGGTCGAACAGGGACGAGCAGTACTTC. It yields the protein CASRSNRDEQYF.

The V and J genes are TRBV6-5 and TRBJ1-2; maybe TRBD1 (6 bases). The V and J ends lost 6 bases and 2 bases respectively, with 7 bases between them. This CDR3 contains 12 residues. Germline-derived CDR1 and CDR2 are MNHEY and SVGAGI. CDR3 nucleotide sequence: TGTGCCAGCAGAGGACAGAACTATGGCTACACCTTC. Translated: CASRGQNYGYTF.

This clone was seen just once. The CDR3 sequence: CASKIAGGPDTQYF. CDR3 sequence (DNA): TGTGCCAGCAAAATAGCGGGAGGGCCAGATACGCAGTATTTT. The chain recombines TRBV6-5 with TRBJ2-3; 11 bases are shared with TRBD2. With V trimmed by 7 bases and J by 4 bases, 4 bases remained unmatched. This CDR3 spans 14 amino acids. The germline gives CDR1 MNHEY, CDR2 SVGAGI.

The chain uses TRBV11-2 and TRBJ2-2; D is undetermined. CDR1 is SGHAT and CDR2 is FQNNGV in the germline V gene. V dropped 5 bases and J dropped 5 bases, with 12 bases sitting between them. CDR3 length equals 14 residues. The CDR3 nucleotides are TGTGCCAGCAGCCTAGTGGGTGGGACCGGGGAGCTGTTTTTT. Its protein product is CASSLVGGTGELFF.

The V gene is TRBV27, the J gene TRBJ1-6, with D uncertain. Trimming removed 8 bases from V and 3 bases from J, with 14 bases in between. This CDR3 is 15 amino acids long. Germline V gene sequence: CDR1 MNHEY, CDR2 SMNVEV (reference sequence). In DNA, the CDR3 is TGTGCCAGCCACGGTCGGGGAATCTATAATTCACCCCTCCACTTT. Translating gives CASHGRGIYNSPLHF.

The genes are TRBV11-2 and TRBJ2-5; 9 bases fit TRBD2. This CDR3 region has 16 residues. Germline CDR1 is SGHAT and CDR2 is FQNNGV. The V gene end was trimmed by 6 bases and the J gene end by 2 bases; junction bases not matched to a gene: 10. For the CDR3, the DNA is TGTGCCAGCAGATGGGCGGGGGGGCTTGGGCAAGAGACCCAGTACTTC. Translation gives CASRWAGGLGQETQYF.

The genes are TRBV9 and TRBJ1-4; TRBD1 might be the D (5 bases). The CDR3 contains 15 residues. The germline V and J ends were trimmed by 0 bases and 6 bases, with 12 bases remaining between them. CDR1 SGDLS and CDR2 YYNGEE come from the germline V gene. For the CDR3, the DNA is TGTGCCAGCAGCGTAGGGACAAGCGGGTATGAAAAACTGTTTTTT. Amino acid sequence: CASSVGTSGYEKLFF.

The genes are TRBV10-3 and TRBJ2-7; TRBD1 matches 10 bases. V gave up 6 bases and J gave up 3 bases; unmatched junction bases: 5. The CDR3 length is 14 residues. Germline CDR1 is ENHRY and CDR2 is SYGVKD. This chain's CDR3 is CAISRDRGVYEQYF. The CDR3, as DNA: TGTGCCATCAGCCGGGACAGGGGCGTCTACGAGCAGTACTTC.

The rearrangement uses TRBV11-2 and TRBJ2-1; 8 bases are a match to TRBD2. The length of the CDR3 is 16 residues. V shed 4 bases and J 6 bases; nucleotides not matched to a gene: 11. Germline assignment: CDR1 SGHAT and CDR2 FQNNGV. Here the CDR3 DNA reads TGTGCCAGCAGCTCCTGGGGACTAGAGCTCTTCAATGAGCAGTTCTTC. Translating gives CASSSWGLELFNEQFF.

V is TRBV3-1 (or the pseudogene TRBV3-2) and J is TRBJ2-2, with D maybe TRBD2 (5 bases). The CDR3 extends over 15 amino acids. V lost 4 bases and J 9 bases, leaving 18 bases between the germline ends. Per the germline V gene, CDR1 is LGHDT and CDR2 is YNNKEL (reference sequence). CDR3 residues: CASSRLASISWELFF. CDR3 in DNA: TGTGCCAGCAGCCGGCTAGCTAGTATCTCTTGGGAGCTGTTTTTT.

J is TRBJ2-7 and V is TRBV2, with 10 bases matching TRBD2. Germline V lookup: CDR1 SNHLY, CDR2 FYNNEI. The CDR3 length is 13 residues. V trimming: 8 bases; J trimming: 6 bases; junction bases outside the gene matches: 7. CDR3 loop: CASQEGLAIEQYF. The DNA for the CDR3 is TGTGCCAGCCAAGAGGGACTAGCGATCGAGCAGTACTTC.

The chain recombines TRBV7-9 with TRBJ2-5, with a possible D match to TRBD1 (6 bases). The germline CDR1 and CDR2 sequences are SEHNR and FQNEAQ (reference sequence). The CDR3 consists of 16 residues. V gave up 8 bases and J gave up 4 bases, with 23 bases separating them. CDR3 in DNA: TGTGCCAGCGCAAAAGGGGGATTCGAGTATGGAGAGACCCAGTACTTC. It encodes CASAKGGFEYGETQYF.

CDR3 nucleotides: TGTGCCAGCAGCCAAGGTCGGGGTAGCGGGGGAGATACGCAGTATTTT. This codes for CASSQGRGSGGDTQYF. The chain links TRBV3-1 (or the pseudogene TRBV3-2) to TRBJ2-3; 9 bases map to TRBD2. The V gene end was trimmed by 1 base and the J gene end by 5 bases; junction bases not matched to a gene: 7. Germline assignment: CDR1 LGHDT and CDR2 YNNKEL (reference sequence). This CDR3 region has 16 residues.

This chain connects TRBV10-3 to TRBJ2-7; D gene unclear. CDR3 length: 12 amino acids. Germline V gene lookup returns CDR1 ENHRY and CDR2 SYGVKD. The V end lost 6 bases, the J end lost 4 bases, and 10 bases lay between the germline ends. The CDR3 coding sequence is TGTGCCATCAGCGAGGACCTGTACGAGCAGTACTTC. It is translated as CAISEDLYEQYF.

The table lists this clone with a few counts. The V call is TRBV5-4, the J call TRBJ1-4; TRBD1 is a possible D gene (5 bases). Trimming took off 4 bases at V and 1 base at J, with 11 bases between the two ends. This CDR3 has 15 amino acids. Germline CDR1 is SGHNT and CDR2 is YYREEE (reference sequence). CDR3: CASSPGGGTNEKLFF. CDR3 nucleotide sequence: TGTGCCAGCAGCCCGGGTGGGGGAACTAATGAAAAACTGTTTTTT.

This chain links TRBV16 with TRBJ2-5; 7 bases agree with TRBD2. Germline V CDR1 and CDR2: KGHSY, FQNENV. CDR3 length: 15 amino acids. Trimming cost V 2 bases and J 4 bases; bases outside gene matches: 7. In DNA form, the CDR3 reads TGTGCCAGCAGCCAAATCGGGGGGTCGGCAGAGACCCAGTACTTC. It specifies CASSQIGGSAETQYF.

This clone occurred once. The gene calls are TRBV24-1 and TRBJ1-1; maybe TRBD1 (6 bases). The CDR3 has 15 residues. The germline V gene encodes CDR1 KGHDR and CDR2 SFDVKD. V lost 1 base to trimming and J lost 2 bases, with 10 bases between them. CDR3: CATSDFGTPNTEAFF. DNA of the CDR3: TGTGCCACCAGTGATTTCGGGACACCTAACACTGAAGCTTTCTTT.

The chain combines TRBV28 with TRBJ2-3; TRBD2 aligns across 11 bases. The ends lost 3 bases at V and 0 bases at J; junction bases unmatched: 5. Germline assignment: CDR1 MDHEN and CDR2 SYDVKM. The CDR3 covers 17 residues. CDR3 coding DNA: TGTGCCAGCAGTTTTGTTCTAGCGGGGGGTAGCACAGATACGCAGTATTTT. It specifies CASSFVLAGGSTDTQYF.

This rearrangement joins TRBV30 to TRBJ2-4, with D hard to call. The germline V gene encodes CDR1 GTSNPN and CDR2 SVGIG (reference sequence). The CDR3 covers 15 residues. Trimming removed 0 bases at V and 6 bases at J, with 15 bases between. The CDR3 DNA is TGTGCCTGGAGTGTATCGAAGGGCAGAGCAAACATTCAGTACTTC. Residues: CAWSVSKGRANIQYF.